This entry features one T cell receptor (beta chain) sequence. The data are from a study of blood T cell repertoires in COVID-19. Turning to the study itself: Material from acute and convalescent COVID-19 was sourced from the United States, Italy and Spain. PBMCs, B-cell-depleted T cells, or T cells were the source of the cDNA or gDNA that made up the material.

The CDR3 spans 15 residues. V was trimmed by 1 base and J by 10 bases, leaving 14 bases between them. Germline V gene lookup returns CDR1 MNHEY and CDR2 SMNVEV (reference sequence). Original handling: Scientists estimated how many nucleated cells there were by amplifying reference gene primers. Repertoires were generated with immunoSEQ multiplex PCR, while TCRdb's copy carries only in-frame clones and drops some. V and J calls and clone size come straight from that table; D and trimming were deduced from the DNA. The data contain 20,000 to 25,000 clones, more than 70% of them singletons. The source material was peripheral blood. V is TRBV27 and J is TRBJ1-6, with D maybe TRBD1 (6 bases). This clonotype originated in a human donor in a cohort sampled during active COVID-19. The donor label of this sample is uncertain. As DNA, the CDR3 is TGTGCCAGCAGTTTATTCGGGGGGGCCGGGTCACCCCTCCACTTT. It translates to CASSLFGGAGSPLHF.